This T cell receptor (beta chain) was documented in a study of T cell repertoires in aging, cancer and after chemotherapy. About the research overall: Millions of TCR reads made up the full dataset. Whole-study results and caveats: In healthy donors, age-related TCR diversity loss mainly reflected lost richness.

The CDR3 length is 15 residues. CDR1 and CDR2 from the germline V gene are MNHNS and SASEGT. Trimming pared 1 base from V and 8 bases from J, leaving 17 bases between. TCR beta rearrangements were amplified from peripheral blood genomic DNA. Multiplex touch-down PCR with TRB-A/B primers amplified rearranged V-D-J TRB sequences. TCRdb ran MiXCR on the multiplex PCR reads and lists one entry per CDR3 protein. The sample consists of more than 1,500 distinct CDR3 sequences, 31% of them appearing once. There are a few counts of this clonotype. Antigen: not known. This TCR was sampled from a human donor with a solid tumor. The rearrangement joins TRBV6-1 to TRBJ1-1, with a weak D call TRBD1 (6 bases). Sequenced: blood. The CDR3 DNA is TGTGCCAGCAGTGAAGGTTGGGTTCAGGGGCAAGAAGCTTTCTTT. This codes for CASSEGWVQGQEAFF.